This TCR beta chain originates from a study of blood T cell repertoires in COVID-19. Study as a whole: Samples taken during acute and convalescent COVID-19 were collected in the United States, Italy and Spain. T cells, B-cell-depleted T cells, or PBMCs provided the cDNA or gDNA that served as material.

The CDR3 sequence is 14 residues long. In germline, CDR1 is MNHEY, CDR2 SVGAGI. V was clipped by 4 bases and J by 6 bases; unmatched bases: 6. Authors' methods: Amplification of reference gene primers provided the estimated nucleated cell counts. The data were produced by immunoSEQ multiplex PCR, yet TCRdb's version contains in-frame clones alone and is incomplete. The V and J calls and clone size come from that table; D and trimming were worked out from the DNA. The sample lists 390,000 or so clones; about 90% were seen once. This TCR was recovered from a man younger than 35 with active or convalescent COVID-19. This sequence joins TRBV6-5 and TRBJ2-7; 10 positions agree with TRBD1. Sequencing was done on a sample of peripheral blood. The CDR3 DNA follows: TGTGCCAGCAGTTTCCGGGACAGGGGCTCCGAGCAGTACTTC. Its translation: CASSFRDRGSEQYF.